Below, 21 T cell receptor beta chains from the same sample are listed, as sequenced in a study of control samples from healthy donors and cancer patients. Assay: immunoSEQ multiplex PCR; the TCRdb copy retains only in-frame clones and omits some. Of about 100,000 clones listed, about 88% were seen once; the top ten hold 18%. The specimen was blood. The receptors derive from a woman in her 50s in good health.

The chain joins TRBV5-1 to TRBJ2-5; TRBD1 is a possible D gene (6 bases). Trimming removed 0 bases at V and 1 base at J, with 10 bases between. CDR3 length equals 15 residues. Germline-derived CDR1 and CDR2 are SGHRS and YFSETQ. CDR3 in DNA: TGCGCCAGCAGCTTGGGGACAGAAACCCAAGAGACCCAGTACTTC. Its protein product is CASSLGTETQETQYF. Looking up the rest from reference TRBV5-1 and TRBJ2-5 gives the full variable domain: KAGVTQTPRYLIKTRGQQVTLSCSPISGHRSVSWYQQTPGQGLQFLFEYFSETQRNKGNFPGRFSGRQFSNSRSEMNVSTLELGDSALYLCASSLGTETQETQYFGPGTRLLVL.

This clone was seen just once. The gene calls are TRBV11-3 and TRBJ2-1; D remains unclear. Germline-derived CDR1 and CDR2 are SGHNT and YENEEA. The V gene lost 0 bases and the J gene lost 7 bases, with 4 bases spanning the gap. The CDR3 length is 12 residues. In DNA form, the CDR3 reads TGTGCCAGCAGCTTAGATAGGAATGAGCAGTTCTTC. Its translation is CASSLDRNEQFF.

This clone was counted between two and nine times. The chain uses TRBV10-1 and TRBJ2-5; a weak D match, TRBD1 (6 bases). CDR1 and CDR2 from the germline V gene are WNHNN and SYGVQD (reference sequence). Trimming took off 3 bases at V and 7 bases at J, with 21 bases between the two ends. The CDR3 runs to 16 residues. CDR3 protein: CASSESTGGRGGTQYF. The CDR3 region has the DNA TGCGCCAGCAGTGAATCGACTGGGGGCCGGGGTGGGACCCAGTACTTC.

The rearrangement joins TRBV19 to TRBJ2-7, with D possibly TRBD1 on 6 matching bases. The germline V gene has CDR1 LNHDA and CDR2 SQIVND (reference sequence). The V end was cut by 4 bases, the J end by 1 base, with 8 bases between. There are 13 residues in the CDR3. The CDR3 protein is CASSTTGSYEQYF. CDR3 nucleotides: TGTGCCAGTAGTACCACAGGGTCCTACGAGCAGTACTTC.

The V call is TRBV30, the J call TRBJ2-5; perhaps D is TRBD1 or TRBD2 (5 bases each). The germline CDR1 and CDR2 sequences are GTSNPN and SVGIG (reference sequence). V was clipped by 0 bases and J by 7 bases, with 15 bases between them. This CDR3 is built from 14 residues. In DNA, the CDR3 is TGTGCCTGGAGTGTTGGGACCTCAAGAGGGACCCAGTACTTC. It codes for CAWSVGTSRGTQYF.

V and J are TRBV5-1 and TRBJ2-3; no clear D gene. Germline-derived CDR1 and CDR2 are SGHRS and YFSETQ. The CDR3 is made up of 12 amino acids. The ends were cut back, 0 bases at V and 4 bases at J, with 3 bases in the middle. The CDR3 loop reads CASSLEPDTQYF. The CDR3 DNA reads TGCGCCAGCAGCTTGGAGCCAGATACGCAGTATTTT.

This chain's CDR3 is CASSLDREGTQYF. For the CDR3, the DNA is TGCGCCAGCAGCTTGGACAGGGAGGGGACCCAGTACTTC. The chain employs TRBV5-1 and TRBJ2-5; TRBD2 might be the D (7 bases). This CDR3 is built from 13 residues. Per germline, CDR1 SGHRS and CDR2 YFSETQ. With 0 bases removed from V and 7 bases from J, the gap between germline ends came to 10 bases.

The CDR3 bases are TGTGCCAGCAGCCCCAATCCGACGACCGACAAGGTTTACGTC. Protein product: CASSPNPTTDKVYV. This rearrangement joins TRBV11-2 to TRBJ2-7; D not resolved. This CDR3 has 14 residues. With 5 bases removed from V and 13 bases from J, the gap between germline ends came to 24 bases. The germline V gene encodes CDR1 SGHAT and CDR2 FQNNGV.

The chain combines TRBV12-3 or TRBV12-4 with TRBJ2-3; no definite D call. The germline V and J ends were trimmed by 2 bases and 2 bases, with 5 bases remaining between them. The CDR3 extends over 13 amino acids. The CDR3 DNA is TGTGCCAGCAGTTTAAGGAACACAGATACGCAGTATTTT. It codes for CASSLRNTDTQYF.

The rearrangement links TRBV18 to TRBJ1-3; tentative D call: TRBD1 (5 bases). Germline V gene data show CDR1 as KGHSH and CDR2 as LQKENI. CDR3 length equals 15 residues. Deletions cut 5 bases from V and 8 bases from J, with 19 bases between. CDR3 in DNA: TGTGCCAGCTCAGGGACCCCGGCGTCTGGGGACACCATATATTTT. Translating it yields CASSGTPASGDTIYF. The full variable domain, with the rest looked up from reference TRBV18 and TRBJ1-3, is NAGVMQNPRHLVRRRGQEARLRCSPMKGHSHVYWYRQLPEEGLKFMVYLQKENIIDESGMPKERFSAEFPKEGPSILRIQQVVRGDSAAYFCASSGTPASGDTIYFGEGSWLTVV.

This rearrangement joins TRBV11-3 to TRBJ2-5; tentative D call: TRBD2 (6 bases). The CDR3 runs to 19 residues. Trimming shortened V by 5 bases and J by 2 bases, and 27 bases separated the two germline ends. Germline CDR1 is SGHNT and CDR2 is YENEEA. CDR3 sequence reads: CASSLGTPWGEAQQETQYF. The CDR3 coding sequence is TGTGCCAGCAGCCTTGGGACCCCTTGGGGGGAGGCCCAACAAGAGACCCAGTACTTC.

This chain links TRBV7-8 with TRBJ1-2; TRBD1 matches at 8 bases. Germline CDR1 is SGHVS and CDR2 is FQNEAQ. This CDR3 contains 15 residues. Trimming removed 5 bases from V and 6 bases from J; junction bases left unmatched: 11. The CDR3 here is CASSVDRGLRDGYTF. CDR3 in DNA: TGTGCCAGCAGCGTCGACAGGGGTTTGAGGGATGGCTACACCTTC.

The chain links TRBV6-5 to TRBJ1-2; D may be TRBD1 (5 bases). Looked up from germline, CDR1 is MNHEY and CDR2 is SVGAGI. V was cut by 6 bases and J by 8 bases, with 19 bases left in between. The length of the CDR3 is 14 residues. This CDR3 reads CASSFVGLRSGYTF. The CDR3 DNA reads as TGTGCCAGCAGCTTCGTGGGACTGAGGTCGGGCTACACCTTC.

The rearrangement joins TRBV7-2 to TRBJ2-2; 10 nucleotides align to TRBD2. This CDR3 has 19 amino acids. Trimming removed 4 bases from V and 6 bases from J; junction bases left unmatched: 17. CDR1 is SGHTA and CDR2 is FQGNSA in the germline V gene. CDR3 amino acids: CASSSLVVTSGFKAGELFF. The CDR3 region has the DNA TGTGCCAGCAGCTCCCTGGTCGTGACTAGCGGGTTCAAGGCCGGGGAGCTGTTTTTT.

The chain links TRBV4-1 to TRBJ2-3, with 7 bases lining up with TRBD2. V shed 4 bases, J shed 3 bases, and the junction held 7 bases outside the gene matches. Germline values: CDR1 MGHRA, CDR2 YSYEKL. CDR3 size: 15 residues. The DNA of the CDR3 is TGCGCCAGCAGCCGGGAAGGCGGGAGAACAGATACGCAGTATTTT. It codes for CASSREGGRTDTQYF.

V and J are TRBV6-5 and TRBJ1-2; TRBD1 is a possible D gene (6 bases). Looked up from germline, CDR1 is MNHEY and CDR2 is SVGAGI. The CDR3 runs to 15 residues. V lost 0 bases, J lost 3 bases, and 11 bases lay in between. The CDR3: CASSYSSDSHYGYTF. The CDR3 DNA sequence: TGTGCCAGCAGTTACTCCTCGGACAGCCACTATGGCTACACCTTC.

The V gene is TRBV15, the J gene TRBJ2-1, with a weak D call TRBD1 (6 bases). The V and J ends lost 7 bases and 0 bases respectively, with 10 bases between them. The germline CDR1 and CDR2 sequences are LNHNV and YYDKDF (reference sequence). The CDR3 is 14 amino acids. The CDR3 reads CATTTGSSYNEQFF. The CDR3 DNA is TGTGCCACCACTACAGGGAGCTCCTACAATGAGCAGTTCTTC.

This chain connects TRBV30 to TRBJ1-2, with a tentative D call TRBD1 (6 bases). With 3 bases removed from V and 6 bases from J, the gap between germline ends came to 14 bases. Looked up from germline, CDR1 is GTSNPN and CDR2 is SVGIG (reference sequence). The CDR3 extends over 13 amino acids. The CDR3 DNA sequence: TGTGCCTGGAGGGTGGGGCAGGGGAATGGCTACACCTTC. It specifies CAWRVGQGNGYTF.

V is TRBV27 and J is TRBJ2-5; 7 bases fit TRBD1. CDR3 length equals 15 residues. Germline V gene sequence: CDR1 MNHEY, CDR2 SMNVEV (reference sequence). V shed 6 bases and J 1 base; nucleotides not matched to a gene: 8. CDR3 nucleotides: TGTGCCAGCAGACCACAGGGACAGCCCCAAGAGACCCAGTACTTC. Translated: CASRPQGQPQETQYF.

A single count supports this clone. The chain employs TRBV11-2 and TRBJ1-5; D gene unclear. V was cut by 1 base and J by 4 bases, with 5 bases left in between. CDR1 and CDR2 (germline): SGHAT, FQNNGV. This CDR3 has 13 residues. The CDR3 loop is CASSLGVNQPQHF. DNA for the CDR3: TGTGCCAGCAGCTTAGGTGTGAATCAGCCCCAGCATTTT.

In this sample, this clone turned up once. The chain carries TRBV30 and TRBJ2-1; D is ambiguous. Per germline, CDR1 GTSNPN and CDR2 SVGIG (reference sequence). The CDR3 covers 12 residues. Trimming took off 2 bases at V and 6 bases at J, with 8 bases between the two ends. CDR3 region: CAWSLSSNEQFF. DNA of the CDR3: TGTGCCTGGAGTCTGTCTAGCAATGAGCAGTTCTTC.